A selection of T cell receptor beta chains follows, all from one sample in a study of blood T cell repertoires in COVID-19. TCRdb keeps only in-frame clones here, not all; method: immunoSEQ multiplex PCR. The table includes over 75,000 clones, over 80% detected once. Material: peripheral blood. These receptors came from a human donor in a cohort sampled during active COVID-19. Both conserved end residues are part of each CDR3. D genes are given only for firm matches. Rows may omit the clone size; those that give it use once, few, many or a size class.

v_call: TRBV9
j_call: TRBJ1-2
d_call: NA
clone_size: NA
cdr3_nt: TGTGCCAGCAGCGTTGATCTAGGGGGGGACAATGGCTATGGCTACACCTTC
cdr3_aa: CASSVDLGGDNGYGYTF

v_call: TRBV19
j_call: TRBJ1-3
d_call: TRBD1
clone_size: NA
cdr3_nt: TGTGCCAGTAGTGGGCCGGGACAGCGAGGAAACACCATATATTTT
cdr3_aa: CASSGPGQRGNTIYF

v_call: TRBV4-1
j_call: TRBJ1-5
d_call: TRBD1
clone_size: NA
cdr3_nt: TGCGCCAGCAGCCAAGAAGGGACAGGGAATCAGCCCCAGCATTTT
cdr3_aa: CASSQEGTGNQPQHF

v_call: TRBV6-1
j_call: TRBJ2-3
d_call: TRBD2
clone_size: NA
cdr3_nt: TGTGCCAGCAGTGAAGACGGCGGGGGTCCAGATACGCAGTATTTT
cdr3_aa: CASSEDGGGPDTQYF

v_call: TRBV27
j_call: TRBJ2-7
d_call: NA
clone_size: NA
cdr3_nt: TGTGCCAGCAGTTTAGTTCGGGGAACCTACGAGCAGTACTTC
cdr3_aa: CASSLVRGTYEQYF

v_call: TRBV5-6
j_call: TRBJ1-1
d_call: NA
clone_size: once
cdr3_nt: TGTGCCAGCAACCAGTTGGACAGACAGAACACTGAAGCTTTCTTT
cdr3_aa: CASNQLDRQNTEAFF

v_call: TRBV7-9
j_call: TRBJ2-7
d_call: TRBD1
clone_size: NA
cdr3_nt: TGTGCCAGCAGCTTAAGGACAGGGCAAGGCTACGAGCAGTACTTC
cdr3_aa: CASSLRTGQGYEQYF

v_call: TRBV6-5
j_call: TRBJ1-1
d_call: NA
clone_size: NA
cdr3_nt: TGTGCCACCTCAAGGGAGGCCTTACGGACTGAAGCTTTCTTT
cdr3_aa: CATSREALRTEAFF

v_call: TRBV7-3
j_call: TRBJ2-3
d_call: NA
clone_size: NA
cdr3_nt: TGTGCCAGCAGCCTTAGCGGAGCAGATACGCAGTATTTT
cdr3_aa: CASSLSGADTQYF

v_call: TRBV18
j_call: TRBJ2-1
d_call: NA
clone_size: NA
cdr3_nt: TGTGCCAGCTCACAAACCGGGATTGGCAATGAGCAGTTCTTC
cdr3_aa: CASSQTGIGNEQFF

v_call: TRBV29-1
j_call: TRBJ2-1
d_call: NA
clone_size: NA
cdr3_nt: TGCAGCGGCAGTCCTCCGGGAACCCCCGAGGGCAATGAGCAGTTCTTC
cdr3_aa: CSGSPPGTPEGNEQFF

v_call: TRBV3-1/TRBV3-2
j_call: TRBJ2-3
d_call: NA
clone_size: NA
cdr3_nt: TGTGCCAGCAGCCAAGAGGGGGCTCCCACAGATACGCAGTATTTT
cdr3_aa: CASSQEGAPTDTQYF

v_call: TRBV11-2
j_call: TRBJ1-2
d_call: TRBD1
clone_size: NA
cdr3_nt: TGTGCCAGCAGCCCGGGACAGAGATATGGCTACACCTTC
cdr3_aa: CASSPGQRYGYTF

v_call: TRBV7-8
j_call: TRBJ2-5
d_call: TRBD2
clone_size: once
cdr3_nt: TGTGCCAGCAGCTCTACGACTAGCGGGAGGATATCGGAGACCCAGTACTTC
cdr3_aa: CASSSTTSGRISETQYF

v_call: TRBV5-1
j_call: TRBJ2-1
d_call: TRBD2
clone_size: few
cdr3_nt: TGCGCCAGCAGCTTGGTGGGGATGGGGACTAGCGAATACAATGAGCAGTTCTTC
cdr3_aa: CASSLVGMGTSEYNEQFF

v_call: TRBV2
j_call: TRBJ2-3
d_call: NA
clone_size: once
cdr3_nt: TGTGCCAGCAGTGAAGGACTAGTTTCAGATACGCAGTATTTT
cdr3_aa: CASSEGLVSDTQYF

v_call: TRBV30
j_call: TRBJ2-5
d_call: NA
clone_size: NA
cdr3_nt: TGTGCCTGGAGTACATGGAGGGCAGAGACCCAGTACTTC
cdr3_aa: CAWSTWRAETQYF

v_call: TRBV7-9
j_call: TRBJ2-5
d_call: TRBD2
clone_size: NA
cdr3_nt: TGTGCCAGCAGGGGGACTAGCGGGTTCCAAGAGACCCAGTACTTC
cdr3_aa: CASRGTSGFQETQYF

v_call: TRBV4-3
j_call: TRBJ2-1
d_call: NA
clone_size: NA
cdr3_nt: TGCGCCAGCAGTCCCGCTGGGTTGGGGCTTGGGAATGAGCAGTTCTTC
cdr3_aa: CASSPAGLGLGNEQFF

v_call: TRBV6-6
j_call: TRBJ2-1
d_call: NA
clone_size: NA
cdr3_nt: TGTGCCAGCAGTTACTCCCGGGACTACAATGAGCAGTTCTTC
cdr3_aa: CASSYSRDYNEQFF

v_call: TRBV15
j_call: TRBJ1-5
d_call: NA
clone_size: NA
cdr3_nt: TGTGCCACCAGCAGAGCCAACTCGGATCAGCCCCAGCATTTT
cdr3_aa: CATSRANSDQPQHF

v_call: TRBV5-1
j_call: TRBJ1-4
d_call: TRBD1
clone_size: NA
cdr3_nt: TGCGCCAGCAGCCTCGAAGGACAGGGGTACGAAAAACTGTTTTTT
cdr3_aa: CASSLEGQGYEKLFF